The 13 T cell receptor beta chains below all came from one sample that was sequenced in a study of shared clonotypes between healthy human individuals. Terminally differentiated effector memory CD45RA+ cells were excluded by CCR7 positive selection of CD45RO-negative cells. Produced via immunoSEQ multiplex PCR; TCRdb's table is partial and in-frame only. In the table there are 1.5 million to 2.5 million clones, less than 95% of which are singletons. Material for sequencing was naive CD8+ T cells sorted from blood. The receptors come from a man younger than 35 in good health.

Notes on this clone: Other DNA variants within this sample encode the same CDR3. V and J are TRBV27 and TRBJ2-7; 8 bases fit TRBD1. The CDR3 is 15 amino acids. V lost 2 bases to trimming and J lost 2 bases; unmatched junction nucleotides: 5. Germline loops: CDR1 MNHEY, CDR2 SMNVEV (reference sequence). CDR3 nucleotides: TGTGCCAGCAGTTTAGGACAGGGAGGCCCCTACGAGCAGTACTTC. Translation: CASSLGQGGPYEQYF.

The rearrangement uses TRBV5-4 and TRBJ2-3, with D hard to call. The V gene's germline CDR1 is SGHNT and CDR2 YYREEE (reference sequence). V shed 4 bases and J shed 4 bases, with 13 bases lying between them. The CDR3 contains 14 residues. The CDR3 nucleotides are TGTGCCAGCAGCCCTGAAAATCTGCCAGATACGCAGTATTTT. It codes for CASSPENLPDTQYF.

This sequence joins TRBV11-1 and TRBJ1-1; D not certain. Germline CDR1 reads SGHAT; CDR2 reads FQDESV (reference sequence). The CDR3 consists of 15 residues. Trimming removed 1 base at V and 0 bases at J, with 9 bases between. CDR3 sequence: CASSLEGFMNTEAFF. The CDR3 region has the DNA TGTGCCAGCAGCTTAGAAGGTTTCATGAACACTGAAGCTTTCTTT.

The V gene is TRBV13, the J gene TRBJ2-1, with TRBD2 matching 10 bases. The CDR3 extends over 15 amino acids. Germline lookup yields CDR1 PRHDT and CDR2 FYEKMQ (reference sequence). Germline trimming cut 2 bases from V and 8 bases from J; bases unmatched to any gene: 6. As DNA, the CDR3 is TGTGCCAGCAGCTTAATGTCTAGCGGGGGCTATGAGCAGTTCTTC. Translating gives CASSLMSSGGYEQFF.

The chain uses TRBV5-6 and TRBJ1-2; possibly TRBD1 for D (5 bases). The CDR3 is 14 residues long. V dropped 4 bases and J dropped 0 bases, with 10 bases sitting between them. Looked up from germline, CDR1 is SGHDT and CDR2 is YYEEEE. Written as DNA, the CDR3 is TGTGCCAGCAGCGATAGACAGCCTAACTATGGCTACACCTTC. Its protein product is CASSDRQPNYGYTF.

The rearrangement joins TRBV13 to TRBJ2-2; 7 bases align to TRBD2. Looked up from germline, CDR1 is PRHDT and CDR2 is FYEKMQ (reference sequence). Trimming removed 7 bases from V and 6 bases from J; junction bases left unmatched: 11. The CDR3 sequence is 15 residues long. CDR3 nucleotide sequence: TGTGCCAGCAACTCCGGGGGGTCGGGCCCCGGGGAGCTGTTTTTT. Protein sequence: CASNSGGSGPGELFF.

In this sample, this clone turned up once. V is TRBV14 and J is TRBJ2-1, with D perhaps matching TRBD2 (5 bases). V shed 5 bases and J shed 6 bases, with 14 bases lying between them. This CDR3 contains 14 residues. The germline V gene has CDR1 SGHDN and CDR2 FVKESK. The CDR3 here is CASSLDWFGNEQFF. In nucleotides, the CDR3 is TGTGCCAGCAGCTTGGACTGGTTTGGCAATGAGCAGTTCTTC.

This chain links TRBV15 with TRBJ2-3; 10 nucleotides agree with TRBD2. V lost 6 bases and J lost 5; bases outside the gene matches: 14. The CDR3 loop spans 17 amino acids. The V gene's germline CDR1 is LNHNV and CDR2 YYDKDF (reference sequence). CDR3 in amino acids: CATSETLAGVSEDTQYF. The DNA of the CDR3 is TGTGCCACCAGTGAGACCCTAGCGGGAGTCTCTGAAGATACGCAGTATTTT.

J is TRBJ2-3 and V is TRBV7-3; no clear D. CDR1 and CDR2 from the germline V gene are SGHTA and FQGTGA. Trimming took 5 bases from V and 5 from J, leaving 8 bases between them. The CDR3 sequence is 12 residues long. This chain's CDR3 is CASSMDQDTQYF. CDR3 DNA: TGTGCCAGCAGCATGGACCAAGATACGCAGTATTTT.

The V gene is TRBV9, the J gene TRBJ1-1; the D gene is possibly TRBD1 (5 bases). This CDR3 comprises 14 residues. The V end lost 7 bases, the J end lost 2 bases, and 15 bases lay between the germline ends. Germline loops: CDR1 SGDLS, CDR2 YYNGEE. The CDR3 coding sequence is TGTGCCAGCTCAACCGCAGGGAGTAACACTGAAGCTTTCTTT. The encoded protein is CASSTAGSNTEAFF.

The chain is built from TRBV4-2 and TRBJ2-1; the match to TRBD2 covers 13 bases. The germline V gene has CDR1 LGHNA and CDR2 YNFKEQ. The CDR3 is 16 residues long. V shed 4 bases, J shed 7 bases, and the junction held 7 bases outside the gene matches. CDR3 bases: TGTGCCAGCAGCCCTACTAGCGGGGGGGCCGTAAATGAGCAGTTCTTC. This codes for CASSPTSGGAVNEQFF.

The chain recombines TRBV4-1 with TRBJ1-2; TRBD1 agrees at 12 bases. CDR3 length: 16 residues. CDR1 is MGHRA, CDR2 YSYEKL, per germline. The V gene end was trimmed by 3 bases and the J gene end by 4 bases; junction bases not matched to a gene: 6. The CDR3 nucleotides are TGCGCCAGCAGCCAGTCACCGGGACAGGGGGCCTATGGCTACACCTTC. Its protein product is CASSQSPGQGAYGYTF.

CDR3 sequence (DNA): TGTGCCAGCAGCTTGGACAGCTTCAATGAGCAGTTCTTC. Its protein product is CASSLDSFNEQFF. This chain uses TRBV27 with TRBJ2-1, with D possibly matching TRBD1 (6 bases). CDR3 length equals 13 residues. V was trimmed by 6 bases and J by 6 bases, leaving 12 bases between them. Germline V CDR1 and CDR2: MNHEY, SMNVEV (reference sequence).